This T cell receptor (beta chain) originates from a study of OX40 agonist ivuxolimab in advanced cancers. TCRdb's table, derived via immunoSEQ multiplex PCR, lists solely in-frame clones and lacks some. The sample shows under 25,000 clones, 75% to 85% of them seen only once. The receptor was derived from an adult with an advanced solid tumor such as melanoma, head and neck, liver or kidney cancer. The specimen was CD4+ or CD8+ T cells sorted from blood, collected in a trial of the OX40 agonist ivuxolimab.

CDR3 amino acids: CASSIGTGGIHEQFF. The CDR3, as DNA: TGTGCCAGTAGTATCGGGACAGGGGGTATACATGAGCAGTTCTTC. The chain combines TRBV19 with TRBJ2-1, with TRBD1 matching over 11 bases. With 3 bases clipped from V and 8 bases from J, the junction kept 6 bases outside the gene matches. Germline V gene data show CDR1 as LNHDA and CDR2 as SQIVND (reference sequence). This CDR3 comprises 15 residues.